A single T cell receptor beta chain is shown here with its context. What it binds is not known. This sample is part of a study of identical twins. The study, taken as a whole, reports: Some out-of-frame alpha sequences were shared by twins, and these showed excess low generation probability. Cross-sectional statistics underpinned the conclusions; the same donors were not followed.

MiXCR was run by TCRdb on the 5' RACE reads, yielding one entry per CDR3 protein. The sample has around 300,000 distinct CDR3 sequences; more than 6.5% are singletons. The CDR3 is 14 residues long. CDR1 and CDR2 from the germline V gene are MNHNS and SASEGT. The V segment lost 8 bases and the J segment 2 bases; nucleotides outside the gene matches: 6. These same records also appear under a second study, on yellow fever vaccine responses in identical twins.

V usage is TRBV6-1 and J usage is TRBJ2-3; the match to TRBD2 covers 8 bases. Specimen: memory (CD45RO+) T cells sorted from blood. The clonotype comes from a woman under 30 in good health. The CDR3 DNA reads TGTGCCAGCTGCGGGGGGCCCCCCACAGATACGCAGTATTTT. Amino acid sequence: CASCGGPPTDTQYF.